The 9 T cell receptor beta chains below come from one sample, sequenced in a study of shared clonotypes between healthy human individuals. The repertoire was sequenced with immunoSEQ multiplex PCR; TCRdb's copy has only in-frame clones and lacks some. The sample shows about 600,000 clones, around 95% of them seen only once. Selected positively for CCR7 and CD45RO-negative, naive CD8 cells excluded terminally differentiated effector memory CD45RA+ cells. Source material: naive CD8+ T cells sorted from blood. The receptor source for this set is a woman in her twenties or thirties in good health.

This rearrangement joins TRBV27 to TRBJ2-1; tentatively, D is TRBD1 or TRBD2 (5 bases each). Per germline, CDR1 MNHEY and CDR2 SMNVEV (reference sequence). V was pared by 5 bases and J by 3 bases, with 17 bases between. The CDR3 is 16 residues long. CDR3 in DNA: TGTGCCAGCAGTCGCTATATGGGGGACCTCTACAATGAGCAGTTCTTC. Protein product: CASSRYMGDLYNEQFF.

The CDR3 nucleotides are TGTGCCAGCAGCCGGCTGGGGCCCTTCTCCTACGAGCAGTACTTC. This gives the protein CASSRLGPFSYEQYF. The chain employs TRBV7-9 and TRBJ2-7, with a weak D call TRBD1 (5 bases). Trimming removed 5 bases at V and 0 bases at J, with 14 bases between. The CDR3 covers 15 residues. Germline CDR1 SEHNR, CDR2 FQNEAQ (reference sequence).

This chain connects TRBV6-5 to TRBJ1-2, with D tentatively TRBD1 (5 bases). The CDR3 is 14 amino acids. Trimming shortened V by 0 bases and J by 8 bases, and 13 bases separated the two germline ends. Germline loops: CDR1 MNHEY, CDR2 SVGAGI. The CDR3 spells CASSYSPGGSGYTF. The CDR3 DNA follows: TGTGCCAGCAGTTACTCGCCGGGGGGGAGCGGCTACACCTTC.

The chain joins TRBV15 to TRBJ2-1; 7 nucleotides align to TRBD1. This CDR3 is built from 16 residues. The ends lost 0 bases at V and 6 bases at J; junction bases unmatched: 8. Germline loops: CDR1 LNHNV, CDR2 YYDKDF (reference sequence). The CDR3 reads CATSRDKGASFNEQFF. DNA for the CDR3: TGTGCCACCAGCAGAGATAAGGGGGCTAGTTTCAATGAGCAGTTCTTC.

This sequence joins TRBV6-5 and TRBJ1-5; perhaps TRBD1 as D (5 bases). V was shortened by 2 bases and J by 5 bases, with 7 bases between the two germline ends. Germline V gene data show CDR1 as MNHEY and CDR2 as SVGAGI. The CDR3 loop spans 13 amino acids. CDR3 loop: CASSYDSYQPQHF. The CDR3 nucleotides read TGTGCCAGCAGTTACGACAGCTATCAGCCCCAGCATTTT.

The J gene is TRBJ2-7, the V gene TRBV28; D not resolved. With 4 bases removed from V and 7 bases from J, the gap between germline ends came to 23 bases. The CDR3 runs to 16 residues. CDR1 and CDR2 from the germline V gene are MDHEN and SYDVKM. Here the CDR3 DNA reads TGTGCCAGCAGTTACCTAACGCCCGCCGGCGCTAGGGAGCAGTACTTC. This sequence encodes CASSYLTPAGAREQYF.

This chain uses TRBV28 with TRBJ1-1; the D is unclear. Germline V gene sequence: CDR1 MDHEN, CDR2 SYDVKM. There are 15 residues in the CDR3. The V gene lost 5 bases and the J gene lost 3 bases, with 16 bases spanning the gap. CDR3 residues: CASSSLAEGDTEAFF. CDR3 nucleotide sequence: TGTGCCAGCAGTAGTCTTGCGGAGGGAGACACTGAAGCTTTCTTT.

The chain's CDR3 is CASSFTGPEQYF. The CDR3 DNA reads TGTGCCAGCAGTTTCACGGGTCCCGAGCAGTACTTC. The chain links TRBV6-6 to TRBJ2-7; the D is unclear. Trimming took off 4 bases at V and 6 bases at J, with 10 bases between the two ends. The CDR3 is 12 amino acids. The germline V gene encodes CDR1 MNHNY and CDR2 SVGAGI (reference sequence).

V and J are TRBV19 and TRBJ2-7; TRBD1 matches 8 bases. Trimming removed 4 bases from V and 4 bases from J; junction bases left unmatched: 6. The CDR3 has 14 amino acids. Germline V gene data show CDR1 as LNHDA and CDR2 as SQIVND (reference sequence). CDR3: CASSSEDRAYEQYF. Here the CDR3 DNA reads TGTGCCAGTAGTAGCGAGGACAGGGCATACGAGCAGTACTTC.